A selection of T cell receptor beta chains follows, all from one sample in a study of cytomegalovirus exposure and HLA in healthy donors. Profiling relied on immunoSEQ multiplex PCR, and the TCRdb table lists in-frame clones only, not all of them. The table lists 140,000 to 150,000 clones, over 60% of them singletons, with roughly an eighth in the top ten. The sequenced material came from PBMCs. The receptors shown here come from a man aged 40-49 years in good health and CMV-seropositive. Each CDR3 is given with its conserved first and last residue. D genes are given only for firm matches. Rows give clone size only sometimes, using once, few, many, or a class for an expanded clone.

cdr3_aa cdr3_nt clone_size d_call j_call v_call
CASSLGAGGSTDTQYF TGTGCCAGCAGCCTGGGGGCGGGTGGTAGCACAGATACGCAGTATTTT . . TRBJ2-3 TRBV7-3
CASSLDQGVVSEQFF TGTGCCAGCAGCTTGGACCAGGGTGTTGTTAGTGAGCAGTTCTTC . . TRBJ2-1 TRBV5-4
CATGDSTSYEQYF TGTGCCACCGGGGACTCGACCTCCTACGAGCAGTACTTC . . TRBJ2-7 TRBV19
CASSLESGANTEAFF TGCGCCAGCAGCTTGGAGTCAGGGGCGAACACTGAAGCTTTCTTT few . TRBJ1-1 TRBV5-1
CASSLAQGSEQFF TGCGCCAGCAGCTTGGCCCAGGGGTCTGAGCAGTTCTTC . . TRBJ2-1 TRBV5-1
CATAAGLSVITDTQYF TGTGCCACGGCAGCGGGTTTAAGCGTCATCACAGATACGCAGTATTTT once . TRBJ2-3 TRBV5-4
CASTLAGDLYEQYF TGTGCCAGCACCCTAGCGGGAGATCTCTACGAGCAGTACTTC . TRBD2 TRBJ2-7 TRBV28
CASSVGPTSGSNEQFF TGTGCCAGCAGCGTAGGCCCTACTAGCGGGAGTAATGAGCAGTTCTTC once TRBD2 TRBJ2-1 TRBV9
CASSPDRTNTEAFF TGTGCCAGCAGCCCGGACAGGACGAACACTGAAGCTTTCTTT . TRBD1 TRBJ1-1 TRBV7-2
CASNIAGGNTGELFF TGTGCCAGCAACATAGCGGGAGGGAACACCGGGGAGCTGTTTTTT . TRBD2 TRBJ2-2 TRBV6-5
CASSQTSLAGGYEQYF TGCGCCAGCAGCCAGACTTCCCTAGCGGGAGGTTACGAGCAGTACTTC . TRBD2 TRBJ2-7 TRBV4-1
CASSPPDRNYGYTF TGTGCCAGCAGCCCCCCTGACAGGAACTATGGCTACACCTTC . . TRBJ1-2 TRBV7-9
CATRLAGGPRTDTQYF TGTGCCACCAGACTAGCGGGAGGGCCTCGGACAGATACGCAGTATTTT . TRBD2 TRBJ2-3 TRBV5-4
CASSMGLAANTGELFF TGTGCCAGCTCAATGGGACTAGCGGCGAACACCGGGGAGCTGTTTTTT . TRBD2 TRBJ2-2 TRBV18
CASSIGPGTGTSYEQYF TGCGCCAGCAGCATTGGACCCGGGACAGGCACCTCCTACGAGCAGTACTTC . TRBD1 TRBJ2-7 TRBV5-1
CSSSLFFGTDDSGANVLTF TGTTCCAGCAGCTTATTTTTCGGGACAGACGACTCTGGGGCCAACGTCCTGACTTTC . TRBD1 TRBJ2-6 TRBV7-9
CASGFSGTGNTEAFF TGTGCTAGTGGTTTCTCCGGGACAGGGAACACTGAAGCTTTCTTT . TRBD1 TRBJ1-1 TRBV12-5
CASSQTTAQKLFF TGTGCCAGCAGTCAGACAACAGCCCAAAAACTGTTTTTT . . TRBJ1-4 TRBV6-5
CSSSLILEGASYEQYF TGTTCCAGCAGCTTGATCTTAGAGGGGGCCTCCTACGAGCAGTACTTC . TRBD1 TRBJ2-7 TRBV7-9
CASSLFALLLAPDTGELFF TGTGCCAGCAGCTTATTTGCCCTACTACTAGCGCCGGACACCGGGGAGCTGTTTTTT . TRBD2 TRBJ2-2 TRBV5-6